Presented here are 29 T cell receptor beta chains from one specimen sequenced in a study. TCRdb re-called the 5' RACE reads with MiXCR, one entry per CDR3 protein. The sample records roughly 64,000 distinct CDR3 sequences, roughly 23% being singletons. The sequenced sample consisted of memory CD4+ T cells sorted from a lymph node. Regarding subset: memory CD4+ T cells, CD4+CD45RO+CD25-. The receptor source for this set is a female donor with breast cancer.

The chain has TRBV7-2 and TRBJ2-7, with D perhaps TRBD2 (8 bases). Looked up from germline, CDR1 is SGHTA and CDR2 is FQGNSA. V shed 4 bases and J shed 7 bases, with 17 bases lying between them. The length of the CDR3 is 14 residues. CDR3 residues: CASSSVAGQREQYF. The CDR3 DNA follows: TGTGCCAGCAGCTCCGTAGCGGGACAGCGGGAGCAGTACTTC. Variable domain in full (rest from reference TRBV7-2 and TRBJ2-7): GAGVSQSPSNKVTEKGKDVELRCDPISGHTALYWYRQSLGQGLEFLIYFQGNSAPDKSGLPSDRFSAERTGGSVSTLTIQRTQQEDSAVYLCASSSVAGQREQYFGPGTRLTVT.

This clonotype has a handful of counts. This chain uses TRBV5-1 with TRBJ2-5; 7 bases fit TRBD1. V gave up 0 bases and J gave up 5 bases; unmatched junction bases: 16. Germline CDR1 is SGHRS and CDR2 is YFSETQ. The CDR3 extends over 18 amino acids. The CDR3 DNA sequence: TGCGCCAGCAGCTTGGGAATTCGACAGGGTGTGATCGGGGAGACCCAGTACTTC. Its protein product is CASSLGIRQGVIGETQYF. The full variable domain, completed using reference TRBV5-1 and TRBJ2-5, is KAGVTQTPRYLIKTRGQQVTLSCSPISGHRSVSWYQQTPGQGLQFLFEYFSETQRNKGNFPGRFSGRQFSNSRSEMNVSTLELGDSALYLCASSLGIRQGVIGETQYFGPGTRLLVL.

This clonotype was seen a few times. The chain has TRBV6-5 and TRBJ1-6; 8 nucleotides agree with TRBD1. The CDR3 runs to 15 residues. Germline V gene sequence: CDR1 MNHEY, CDR2 SVGAGI. V was pared by 2 bases and J by 8 bases, with 5 bases of the junction left unmatched. The CDR3 nucleotides read TGTGCCAGCAGTTACGTCTCGACAGGGGATTCACCCCTCCACTTT. Translated, it gives CASSYVSTGDSPLHF.

This sequence joins TRBV28 and TRBJ2-7; 7 nucleotides match TRBD1. The CDR3 has 13 amino acids. The junction had 8 bases not matched to a gene; V was cut back by 5 bases and J by 7 bases. Germline lookup yields CDR1 MDHEN and CDR2 SYDVKM. The CDR3 protein is CASSPDRVGEQYF. The CDR3 DNA reads TGTGCCAGCAGTCCAGACAGGGTAGGGGAGCAGTACTTC.

The rearrangement joins TRBV11-2 to TRBJ2-1; 9 bases match TRBD2. Germline assignment: CDR1 SGHAT and CDR2 FQNNGV. Trimming removed 2 bases from V and 5 bases from J; junction bases left unmatched: 4. The CDR3 extends over 15 amino acids. The CDR3 reads CASSLLPSGNNEQFF. DNA for the CDR3: TGTGCCAGCAGCTTATTACCTAGCGGGAACAATGAGCAGTTCTTC.

The V and J genes are TRBV9 and TRBJ1-5; no clear D gene. Trimming took 0 bases from V and 5 from J, leaving 6 bases between them. This CDR3 is built from 13 residues. CDR1 and CDR2 (germline): SGDLS, YYNGEE. CDR3 in amino acids: CASSVDGYQPQHF. The CDR3 DNA reads TGTGCCAGCAGCGTAGACGGGTATCAGCCCCAGCATTTT.

This clonotype has more than one count but fewer than ten. At one end the junction does not follow the germline gene, possibly because of a read error. This chain links TRBV29-1 with TRBJ1-4; 9 bases line up with TRBD1. The germline CDR1 and CDR2 sequences are SQVTM and ANQGSEA. The CDR3 spans 12 residues. The CDR3 DNA sequence: TGCAGCGCCGGACAGGGGACTGAAAAACTGCTTTTT. Its protein is CSAGQGTEKLLF.

This clonotype was observed a few times. This rearrangement joins TRBV6-5 to TRBJ2-3; 7 bases align to TRBD1. The J segment lost 12 bases and the V segment lost 6 bases, leaving 6 bases of the junction unmatched. CDR1 is MNHEY, CDR2 SVGAGI, per germline. The CDR3 is 11 residues long. This chain's CDR3 is CASSRQGRQYF. For the CDR3, the DNA is TGTGCCAGCAGCCGACAGGGCAGACAGTATTTT.

Only a few counts were recorded for this clonotype. The genes are TRBV20-1 and TRBJ1-1, with D unclear. Germline V gives CDR1 DFQATT, CDR2 SNEGSKA (reference sequence). The CDR3 runs to 15 residues. The ends were cut back, 7 bases at V and 1 base at J, with 19 bases in the middle. CDR3 coding DNA: TGCAGTGAGCCCCGTATGGGCCTGGGGAACACTGAAGCTTTCTTT. The encoded protein is CSEPRMGLGNTEAFF.

At least ten counts were recorded for this clonotype. The chain carries TRBV20-1 and TRBJ2-1, with a weak D call TRBD2 (5 bases). The CDR3 is 16 amino acids. Per germline, CDR1 DFQATT and CDR2 SNEGSKA (reference sequence). The ends were cut back, 4 bases at V and 3 bases at J, with 19 bases in the middle. CDR3 protein: CSATRPGFGNYNEQFF. CDR3 in DNA: TGCAGTGCTACACGTCCGGGATTCGGGAACTACAATGAGCAGTTCTTC.

This clonotype was counted only a few times. The chain joins TRBV29-1 to TRBJ1-2; a possible D gene is TRBD1 (5 bases). Germline lookup yields CDR1 SQVTM and CDR2 ANQGSEA. CDR3 size: 14 residues. V was clipped by 0 bases and J by 1 base, with 9 bases between them. In nucleotides, the CDR3 is TGCAGCGTTGAAGATCCGGGGGATAACTATGGCTACACCTTC. Protein product: CSVEDPGDNYGYTF.

The V call is TRBV5-1, the J call TRBJ1-2, with D hard to call. CDR1 is SGHRS and CDR2 is YFSETQ in the germline V gene. The CDR3 spans 15 residues. Between the trimmed V and J ends, which lost 5 bases and 4 bases, there was a span of 18 bases. In nucleotides, the CDR3 is TGCGCCAGCAGTGGAGCGGGCCCCTCTGTCTATGGCTACACCTTC. Translation gives CASSGAGPSVYGYTF.

This clonotype turned up a few times. This rearrangement joins TRBV6-5 to TRBJ2-4, with D perhaps matching TRBD1 or TRBD2 (6 bases each). Germline CDR1 is MNHEY and CDR2 is SVGAGI. The CDR3 has 15 residues. Trimming removed 5 bases from V and 3 bases from J, with 14 bases in between. Here the CDR3 DNA reads TGTGCCAGCAGTGGGAAACAGGGAGGCAAAAACATTCAGTACTTC. Protein sequence: CASSGKQGGKNIQYF.

The J gene is TRBJ1-4, the V gene TRBV7-9; 9 nucleotides match TRBD1. Looked up from germline, CDR1 is SEHNR and CDR2 is FQNEAQ (reference sequence). The CDR3 extends over 15 amino acids. With 5 bases clipped from V and 8 bases from J, the junction kept 9 bases outside the gene matches. CDR3 sequence reads: CASSATGGTVEKLFF. CDR3 nucleotides: TGTGCCAGCAGCGCCACAGGGGGCACGGTGGAAAAACTGTTTTTT.

The J gene is TRBJ1-1, the V gene TRBV25-1; 7 bases match TRBD1. The germline V gene encodes CDR1 MGHDK and CDR2 SYGVNS. V lost 6 bases and J lost 5; bases outside the gene matches: 6. This CDR3 has 13 amino acids. The CDR3 bases are TGTGCCAGCAGAGACAGGGCTGGGACTGAAGCTTTCTTT. This translates into CASRDRAGTEAFF.

The sample holds a few counts of this clonotype. V and J are TRBV20-1 and TRBJ1-2, with 8 bases aligning to TRBD1. Germline CDR1 reads DFQATT; CDR2 reads SNEGSKA (reference sequence). CDR3 length equals 16 residues. The V segment lost 0 bases and the J segment 7 bases; nucleotides outside the gene matches: 13. The CDR3 reads CSARDFGQSGGGGYTF. CDR3 in DNA: TGCAGTGCTAGAGATTTCGGCCAGTCAGGGGGCGGTGGCTACACCTTC.

This clonotype was observed a few times. The V and J genes are TRBV4-1 and TRBJ2-2; D uncertain. CDR3 length: 17 amino acids. V was shortened by 1 base and J by 2 bases, with 14 bases between the two germline ends. Germline assignment: CDR1 MGHRA and CDR2 YSYEKL. CDR3 region: CASSQGNARRNTGELFF. As DNA, the CDR3 is TGCGCCAGCAGCCAAGGAAATGCCAGGCGAAACACCGGGGAGCTGTTTTTT.

In this sample, this clonotype turned up a few times. The CDR3 nucleotides read TGCGCCAGCAGCTTGGATGTTTTTACTCCTCTGTACGAGCAGTACTTC. This codes for CASSLDVFTPLYEQYF. The chain is built from TRBV5-1 and TRBJ2-7; D is undetermined. The CDR3 covers 16 residues. CDR1 and CDR2 (germline): SGHRS, YFSETQ. Trimming stripped 0 bases from V and 4 bases from J, with 17 bases between.

This clonotype came up many times. The genes are TRBV7-3 and TRBJ1-1, with D perhaps TRBD1 (5 bases). CDR3 length: 13 residues. Germline values: CDR1 SGHTA, CDR2 FQGTGA. With 5 bases removed from V and 6 bases from J, the gap between germline ends came to 13 bases. For the CDR3, the DNA is TGTGCCAGCAGCCCTCAGGGAAGGGCTGAAGCTTTCTTT. Translating gives CASSPQGRAEAFF.

This clonotype was recorded a few times. A single base separates this from a much larger clone, so it may be a read error. The chain joins TRBV29-1 to TRBJ2-7; possible D gene TRBD2, 5 bases. Germline V CDR1 and CDR2: SQVTM, ANQGSEA. The CDR3 is 14 residues long. The CDR3 sequence is CGASPGRAGYEQYF. The CDR3 DNA sequence: TGCGGCGCGTCGCCTGGGCGGGCAGGCTACGAGCAGTACTTC.

The chain carries TRBV6-2 or TRBV6-3 and TRBJ2-5, with 13 bases fitting TRBD2. The CDR3 is 15 residues long. The ends lost 6 bases at V and 4 bases at J; junction bases unmatched: 5. Germline V CDR1 and CDR2: MNHEY, SVGEGT. CDR3 sequence: CASRGLAGLRETQYF. The CDR3 DNA is TGTGCCAGCAGGGGACTAGCGGGACTCCGAGAGACCCAGTACTTC.

This clonotype appeared a few times. The rearrangement uses TRBV4-3 and TRBJ2-7; 10 nucleotides align to TRBD2. J lost 7 bases, V lost 3 bases, and 9 bases had no gene match. This CDR3 has 15 residues. Germline V gene data show CDR1 as LGHNA and CDR2 as YSLEER. CDR3 nucleotides: TGCGCCAGCAGCCAGATACTAGCGGGATCGTGGGAGCAGTACTTC. Amino acid sequence: CASSQILAGSWEQYF.

Ten or more counts support this clonotype. The V gene is TRBV9, the J gene TRBJ2-5; 7 nucleotides agree with TRBD1. Trimming removed 3 bases from V and 5 bases from J; junction bases left unmatched: 7. This CDR3 has 14 amino acids. Germline V CDR1 and CDR2: SGDLS, YYNGEE. In DNA form, the CDR3 reads TGTGCCAGCAGCGCGAGGACAGGACTGGAGACCCAGTACTTC. As protein: CASSARTGLETQYF.

The chain couples TRBV6-5 to TRBJ2-2; D is undetermined. V shed 5 bases and J shed 2 bases, with 9 bases lying between them. From germline, CDR1 is MNHEY and CDR2 SVGAGI. CDR3 length: 14 amino acids. CDR3 in DNA: TGTGCCAGCAGTCGGCCCCTAAACACCGGGGAGCTGTTTTTT. Protein sequence: CASSRPLNTGELFF.

In this sample, this clonotype turned up a few times. The rearrangement links TRBV6-1 to TRBJ2-2; a weak D match, TRBD2 (5 bases). V lost 9 bases to trimming and J lost 1 base, with 15 bases between them. This CDR3 spans 15 amino acids. The V gene's germline CDR1 is MNHNS and CDR2 SASEGT. In nucleotides, the CDR3 is TGTGCCAGTAAAACCGACGGACTGAACACCGGGGAGCTGTTTTTT. Residues: CASKTDGLNTGELFF.

This clonotype was seen a few times. The chain links TRBV11-2 to TRBJ1-4, with no clear D. V was cut by 2 bases and J by 7 bases, with 8 bases left in between. The CDR3 extends over 13 amino acids. Germline V gene sequence: CDR1 SGHAT, CDR2 FQNNGV. The CDR3 here is CASSLPGIEKLFF. The CDR3 region has the DNA TGTGCCAGCAGCTTACCCGGAATTGAAAAACTGTTTTTT.

In its sample, this clonotype was seen a few times. The CDR3 ends on some other residue instead of the conserved phenylalanine or tryptophan, so this is likely a read error. No DNA is shown, since the ends of the CDR3 on it are uncertain; the CDR3 is the one TCRdb lists. The rearrangement links TRBV5-1 to TRBJ2-2. CDR1 and CDR2 from the germline V gene are SGHRS and YFSETQ. From its first to its last residue, the CDR3 has 15 amino acids. CDR3 loop: CASSLETVNTGELFS.

J is TRBJ2-5 and V is TRBV5-1; TRBD2 matches at 7 bases. CDR3 length: 16 residues. The trim removed 3 bases at V and 5 bases at J, leaving 13 bases unmatched. Germline loops: CDR1 SGHRS, CDR2 YFSETQ. For the CDR3, the DNA is TGCGCCAGCAGCTCTGGGGCTAGCGGTAGCCATGAGACCCAGTACTTC. It encodes CASSSGASGSHETQYF.

This clonotype was counted a single time. A much larger clone sits a single nucleotide away, making a read error possible. The V gene is TRBV6-5, the J gene TRBJ2-5, with TRBD1 as a possible D gene (6 bases). The CDR3 is 15 residues long. Germline values: CDR1 MNHEY, CDR2 SVGAGI. The CDR3 DNA is TGTGTCAGCAGTTTTAGAGGGGGATTGGGAGAGACCCAGTACTTC. Its translation: CVSSFRGGLGETQYF.